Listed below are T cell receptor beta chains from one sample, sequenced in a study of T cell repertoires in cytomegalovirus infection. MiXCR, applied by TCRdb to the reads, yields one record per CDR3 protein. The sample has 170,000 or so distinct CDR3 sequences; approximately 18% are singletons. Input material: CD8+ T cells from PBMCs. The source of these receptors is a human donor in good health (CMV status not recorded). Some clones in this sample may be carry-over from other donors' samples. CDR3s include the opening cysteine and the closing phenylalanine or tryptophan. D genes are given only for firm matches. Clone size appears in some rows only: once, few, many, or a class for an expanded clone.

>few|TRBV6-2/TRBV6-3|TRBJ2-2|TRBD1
TGTGCCAGCAGTCGACAGGGGGCTAGCGGGGAGCTGTTTTTT
CASSRQGASGELFF
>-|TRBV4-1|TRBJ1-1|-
TGCGCCAGCAGCCAAGCGGACAACACTGAAGCTTTCTTT
CASSQADNTEAFF
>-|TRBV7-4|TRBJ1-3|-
TGTGCCAGCAGCGGGGACATCATCTCTGGAAACACCATATATTTT
CASSGDIISGNTIYF
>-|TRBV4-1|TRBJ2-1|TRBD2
TGCGCCAGCAGCCAAGAGGGCACGGGGAGGGATGAGCAGTTCTTC
CASSQEGTGRDEQFF
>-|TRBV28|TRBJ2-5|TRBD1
TGTGCCAGCAGGCAGACAGGGCTGGAGACCCAGTACTTC
CASRQTGLETQYF
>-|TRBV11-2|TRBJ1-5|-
TGTGCCAGCAGCTCGGGGGCTGAAGTTCACAATCAGCCCCAGCATTTT
CASSSGAEVHNQPQHF
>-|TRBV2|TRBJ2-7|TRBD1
TGTGCCACTTTTTCGACAGGGGACGAGCAGTACTTC
CATFSTGDEQYF
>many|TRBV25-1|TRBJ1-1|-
TGTGCCAGCAGTGAACTATCGGGGGACGGATTGAACACTGAAGCTTTCTTT
CASSELSGDGLNTEAFF
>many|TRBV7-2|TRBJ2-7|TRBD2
TGTGCCAGCAGCTTCCTAGCGGGGTCCCTGAGCTACGAGCAGTACTTC
CASSFLAGSLSYEQYF
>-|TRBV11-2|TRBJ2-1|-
TGTGCCAGCAGTCGGGACAACAACAATGAGCAGTTCTTC
CASSRDNNNEQFF
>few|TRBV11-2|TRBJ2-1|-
TGTGCCAGCAGCCCACTGTCGGGAGCCTACAATGAGCAGTTCTTC
CASSPLSGAYNEQFF
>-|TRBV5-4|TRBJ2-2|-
TGTGCCAGCATAGGGGTCTTGCCCGGGGAGCTGTTTTTT
CASIGVLPGELFF
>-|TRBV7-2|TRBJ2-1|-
TGTGCCAGCAGCTTAGACGGAGGCTCCTACAATGAGCAGTTCTTC
CASSLDGGSYNEQFF
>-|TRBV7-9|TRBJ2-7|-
TGTGCCAGCAGCTTAGCTGTAGGGGGATTCTCCTACGAGCAGTACTTC
CASSLAVGGFSYEQYF
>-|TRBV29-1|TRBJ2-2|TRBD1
TGCAGCGCGACAGGGGGAAGCACCGGGGAGCTGTTTTTT
CSATGGSTGELFF
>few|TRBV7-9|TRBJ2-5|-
TGTGCCAGCAGAAGCGGATCTTTGGAGACTCAAGCGTCCTACCAAGAGACCCAGTACTTC
CASRSGSLETQASYQETQYF
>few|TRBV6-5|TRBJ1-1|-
TGTGCCAGCAGTACTTCCGACAGAGCCATGAACACTGAAGCTTTCTTT
CASSTSDRAMNTEAFF
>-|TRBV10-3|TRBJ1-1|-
TGTGCCATCTCCCCGGCCAGGGAAGTCACTGAAGCTTTCTTT
CAISPAREVTEAFF
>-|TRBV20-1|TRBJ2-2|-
TGCAGTGCGCTCCACGAGGGTTCGAACACCGGGGAGCTGTTTTTT
CSALHEGSNTGELFF
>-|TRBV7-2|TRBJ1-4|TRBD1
TGTGCCAGCAGCTTAGCCAGGGGGCTGAGTGAAAAACTGTTTTTT
CASSLARGLSEKLFF
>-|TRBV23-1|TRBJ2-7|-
TGCGCCAGCAATCGGGGAGCCTACGAGCAGTACTTC
CASNRGAYEQYF
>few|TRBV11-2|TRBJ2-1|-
TGTGCCAGCCGCTCCTACAATGAGCAGTTCTTC
CASRSYNEQFF
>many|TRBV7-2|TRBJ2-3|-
TGTGCCAGCAGCTTAGCAAGTGGGGCAGATACGCAGTATTTT
CASSLASGADTQYF
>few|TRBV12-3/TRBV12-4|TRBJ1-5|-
TGTGCCAGCAGTCTTGGTTCGGCAGGGCCCAATCAGCCCCAGCATTTT
CASSLGSAGPNQPQHF
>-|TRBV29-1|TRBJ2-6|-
TGCAGCGTTGCCAGATCTGGGGCCAACGTCCTGACTTTC
CSVARSGANVLTF
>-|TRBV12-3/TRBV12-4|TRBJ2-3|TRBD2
TGTGCCAGCAGTTTACGGGGGGGCAGGGATACGCAGTATTTT
CASSLRGGRDTQYF
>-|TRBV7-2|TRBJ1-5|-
TGTGCCAGCAGCTCCCCGCGGGTTAGGGATAGCAATCAGCCCCAGCATTTT
CASSSPRVRDSNQPQHF
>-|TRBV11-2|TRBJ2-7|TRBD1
TGTGCCAGCAGCATCTATGGACAGGGCTACGAGCAGTACTTC
CASSIYGQGYEQYF
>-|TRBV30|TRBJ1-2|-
TGTGCCTGGAGTAACTTTTTGGACATCTATGGCTACACCTTC
CAWSNFLDIYGYTF
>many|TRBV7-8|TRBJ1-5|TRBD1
TGTGCCAGCAGCGCCGCATCGAGACAGGGGCTTATGAATCAGCCCCAGCATTTT
CASSAASRQGLMNQPQHF
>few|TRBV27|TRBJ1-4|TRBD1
TGTGCCAGCAAACTACGGGACAGGCGGAATGAAAAACTGTTTTTT
CASKLRDRRNEKLFF
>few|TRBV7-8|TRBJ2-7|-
TGTGCCAGCAGCTTAGTGCGGACGAGCTCCTACGAGCAGTACTTC
CASSLVRTSSYEQYF
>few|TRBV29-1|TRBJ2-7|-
TGCAGCGTTGAAATCGGAATCGGCAGCGCCTACGAGCAGTACTTC
CSVEIGIGSAYEQYF
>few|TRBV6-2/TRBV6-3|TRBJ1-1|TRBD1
TGTGCCAGCAGTGATCCGACAGGGCTGGGGAACACTGAAGCTTTCTTT
CASSDPTGLGNTEAFF
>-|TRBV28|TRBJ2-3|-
TGTGCCAGCAGTTTACTCCCTAGGACAGCCCGCACAGATACGCAGTATTTT
CASSLLPRTARTDTQYF
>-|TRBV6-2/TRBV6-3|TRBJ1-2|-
TGTGCCAGCTCGACGCGATTGGGCGGTGGCTACACCTTC
CASSTRLGGGYTF
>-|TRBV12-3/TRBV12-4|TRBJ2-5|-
TGTGCCAGCATGGGAGGGACCCAGTACTTC
CASMGGTQYF
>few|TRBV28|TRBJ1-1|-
TGTGCCAGCAGGCTTAGAGACGAAGCTTTCTTT
CASRLRDEAFF
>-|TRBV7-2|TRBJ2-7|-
TGTGCCAGCCGGCCGGATTCCGGGGGCTACGAGCAGTACTTC
CASRPDSGGYEQYF
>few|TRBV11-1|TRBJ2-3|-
TGTGCCAGCAGCTTATTAATCACGGATTGGAGCACAGATACGCAGTATTTT
CASSLLITDWSTDTQYF